Listed below are T cell receptor beta chains from one sample, sequenced in a study of blood T cell repertoires in COVID-19. Produced via immunoSEQ multiplex PCR; TCRdb's table is partial and in-frame only. The sample lists under 150,000 clones; roughly 90% were seen once. The specimen sequenced was peripheral blood. These receptor sequences come from a man between 60 and 75 years old with COVID-19, enrolled during active disease. Both conserved end residues are part of each CDR3. The D gene is left open where the match is weak. Size values are once, few and many counts, or a class for expanded clones, and some rows have none.

V gene	D gene	J gene	clone size	CDR3 DNA	CDR3 protein
TRBV9	-	TRBJ2-1	-	TGTGCCAGCAGCCCTGGGGCCTCTCACAATGAGCAGTTCTTC	CASSPGASHNEQFF
TRBV27	-	TRBJ2-7	-	TGTGCCAGCAGTTGGCAAGCGGGCGCCTACGAGCAGTACTTC	CASSWQAGAYEQYF
TRBV2	-	TRBJ2-7	-	TGTGCCAGCACCGCGGAAACCTACGAGCAGTACTTC	CASTAETYEQYF
TRBV15	-	TRBJ2-7	-	TGTGCCACCAGCAGAGATCCAGGCTCCTACGAGCAGTACTTC	CATSRDPGSYEQYF
TRBV4-1	TRBD1	TRBJ2-7	-	TGCGCCAGCAGCCAAGCGTGGACAGGGGGCAGCGAGCAGTACTTC	CASSQAWTGGSEQYF
TRBV7-8	TRBD2	TRBJ2-1	once	TGTGCCAGCAGCTCCGCGACTAGCGGGATAGTAAATGAGCAGTTCTTC	CASSSATSGIVNEQFF
TRBV18	TRBD1	TRBJ1-1	-	TGTGCCAGCTCACCCCTGGGACAGGCAATTGAAGCTTTCTTT	CASSPLGQAIEAFF
TRBV12-5	TRBD1	TRBJ1-5	-	TGTGCTAGTGGTGCACCTGAGGACAGGGGAAATCAGCCCCAGCATTTT	CASGAPEDRGNQPQHF
TRBV7-9	TRBD1	TRBJ2-7	-	TGTGCCAGCAGCACCGGGACAGCCAACTACGAGCAGTACTTC	CASSTGTANYEQYF
TRBV9	TRBD1	TRBJ1-1	-	TGTGCCAGCAGCGTGGGACAGGGAGGGACTGAAGCTTTCTTT	CASSVGQGGTEAFF
TRBV5-4	TRBD2	TRBJ2-7	-	TGTGCCAGCAGCAGAGGGGTAGCGGGAGGCGAGCAGTACTTC	CASSRGVAGGEQYF
TRBV19	TRBD2	TRBJ2-7	-	TGTGCCAGTAGCACCACCCCCCGGGAGGGCGCAGAGCAGTACTTC	CASSTTPREGAEQYF
TRBV7-9	-	TRBJ2-3	-	TGTGCCAGCGTTGTGGGCCTCAGATCAGATACGCAGTATTTT	CASVVGLRSDTQYF
TRBV7-9	TRBD2	TRBJ2-3	once	TGTGCCAGCAGCTTAGCATGGGCTAGCGGGGCGCGTGAAGATACGCAGTATTTT	CASSLAWASGAREDTQYF
TRBV7-2	-	TRBJ1-1	-	TGTGCCAGCAGCTTAGTAGGGGGTAGGAACACTGAAGCTTTCTTT	CASSLVGGRNTEAFF
TRBV28	-	TRBJ1-4	-	TGTGCCAGCCAGGACAGCTCCCTTAGGGAAAAACTGTTTTTT	CASQDSSLREKLFF
TRBV4-3	-	TRBJ2-1	-	TGCGCCAGCAGCCAGGCACTAGTTAATGAGCAGTTCTTC	CASSQALVNEQFF
TRBV6-5	TRBD2	TRBJ2-5	-	TGTGCCAGCAGTCCGGGACTAGCGGAGACCCAGTACTTC	CASSPGLAETQYF
TRBV19	TRBD1	TRBJ2-6	-	TGTGCCAGTAGTGTTGACAGGGGCCGACTCTCTGGGGCCAACGTCCTGACTTTC	CASSVDRGRLSGANVLTF
TRBV9	TRBD1	TRBJ1-6	-	TGTGCCAGCAGCGTAGGACAGGGTTATAATTCACCCCTCCACTTT	CASSVGQGYNSPLHF
TRBV4-2	TRBD1	TRBJ1-1	-	TGTGCCAGCAGCCAAGAGGGGACAGCAAACACTGAAGCTTTCTTT	CASSQEGTANTEAFF
TRBV6-5	-	TRBJ2-1	-	TGTGCCAGCAGTTCGGGTTCGGTCTATGAGCAGTTCTTC	CASSSGSVYEQFF
TRBV14	TRBD2	TRBJ2-4	-	TGTGCCAGCAGCCAAGATCTAGCGGGAGGCGGAAAAAACATTCAGTACTTC	CASSQDLAGGGKNIQYF
TRBV28	-	TRBJ1-4	-	TGTGCCAGCAGTTTAGCGGACGGGGAGGAAAAACTGTTTTTT	CASSLADGEEKLFF
TRBV18	TRBD2	TRBJ2-7	-	TGTGCCAGCTCACCTGGGACTAGTACACCCTACGAGCAGTACTTC	CASSPGTSTPYEQYF
TRBV28	-	TRBJ1-1	-	TGTGCCAGCAGCCATACCAGTGACTGGATGAACACTGAAGCTTTCTTT	CASSHTSDWMNTEAFF
TRBV2	TRBD1	TRBJ1-4	-	TGTGCCAGCAGTCGGGACAGGGTAATAGGGTCAGAAAAACTGTTTTTT	CASSRDRVIGSEKLFF
TRBV6-2/TRBV6-3	TRBD2	TRBJ2-7	-	TGTGCCAGCAGTCACTCCGGACTAGCGGGAGGGGTCGAGCAGTACTTC	CASSHSGLAGGVEQYF
TRBV5-3	-	TRBJ1-2	once	TGTGCCAGAAGCTTGGCCCGGCAGGGAGGTAACTATGGCTACACCTTC	CARSLARQGGNYGYTF
TRBV3-1/TRBV3-2	-	TRBJ1-3	-	TGTGCCAGCAGCCATCTGGGGCAGAACTCTGGAAACACCATATATTTT	CASSHLGQNSGNTIYF
TRBV19	TRBD1	TRBJ2-2	-	TGTGCCAGTAACGGACAGGGGGGGACCGGGGAGCTGTTTTTT	CASNGQGGTGELFF